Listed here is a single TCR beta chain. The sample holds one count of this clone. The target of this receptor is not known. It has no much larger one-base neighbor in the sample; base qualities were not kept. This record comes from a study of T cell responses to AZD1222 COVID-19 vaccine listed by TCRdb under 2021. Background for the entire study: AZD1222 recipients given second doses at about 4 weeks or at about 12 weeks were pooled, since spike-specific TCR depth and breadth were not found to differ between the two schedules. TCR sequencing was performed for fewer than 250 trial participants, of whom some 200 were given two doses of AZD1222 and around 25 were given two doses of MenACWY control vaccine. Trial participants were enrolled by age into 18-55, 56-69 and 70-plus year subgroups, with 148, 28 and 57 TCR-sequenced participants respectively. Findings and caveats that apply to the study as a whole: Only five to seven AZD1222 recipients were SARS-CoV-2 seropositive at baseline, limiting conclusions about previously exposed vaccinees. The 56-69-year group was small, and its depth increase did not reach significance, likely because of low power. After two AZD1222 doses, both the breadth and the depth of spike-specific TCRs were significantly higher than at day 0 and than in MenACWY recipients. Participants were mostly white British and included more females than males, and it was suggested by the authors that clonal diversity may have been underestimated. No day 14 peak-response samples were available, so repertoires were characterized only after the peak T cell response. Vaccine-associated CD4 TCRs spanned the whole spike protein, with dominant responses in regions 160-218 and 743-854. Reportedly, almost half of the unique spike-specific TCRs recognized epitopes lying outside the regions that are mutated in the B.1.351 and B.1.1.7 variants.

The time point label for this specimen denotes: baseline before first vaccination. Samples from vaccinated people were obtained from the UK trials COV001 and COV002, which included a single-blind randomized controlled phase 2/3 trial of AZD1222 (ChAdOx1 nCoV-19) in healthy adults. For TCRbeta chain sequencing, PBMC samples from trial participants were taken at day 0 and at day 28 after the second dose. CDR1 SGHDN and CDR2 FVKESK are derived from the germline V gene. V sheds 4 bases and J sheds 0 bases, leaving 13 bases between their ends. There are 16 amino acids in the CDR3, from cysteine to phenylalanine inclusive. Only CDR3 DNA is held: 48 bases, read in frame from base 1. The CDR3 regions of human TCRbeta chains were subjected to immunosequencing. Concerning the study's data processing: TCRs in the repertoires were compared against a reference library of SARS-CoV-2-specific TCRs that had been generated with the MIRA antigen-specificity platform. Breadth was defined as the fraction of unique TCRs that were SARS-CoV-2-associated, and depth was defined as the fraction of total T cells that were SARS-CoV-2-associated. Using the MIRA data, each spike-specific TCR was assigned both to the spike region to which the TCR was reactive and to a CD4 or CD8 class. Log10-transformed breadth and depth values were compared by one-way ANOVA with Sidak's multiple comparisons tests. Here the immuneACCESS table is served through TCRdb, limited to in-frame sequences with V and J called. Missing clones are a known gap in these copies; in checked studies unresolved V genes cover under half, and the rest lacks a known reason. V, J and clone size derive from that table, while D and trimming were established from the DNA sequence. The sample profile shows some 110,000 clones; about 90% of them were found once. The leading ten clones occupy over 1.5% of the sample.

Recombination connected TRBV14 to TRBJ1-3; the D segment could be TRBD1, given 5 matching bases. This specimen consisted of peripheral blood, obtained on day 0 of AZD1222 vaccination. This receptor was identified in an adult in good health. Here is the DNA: TGTGCCAGCAGCCCCTTACAGGTTTCCTCTGGAAACACCATATATTTT. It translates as CASSPLQVSSGNTIYF.